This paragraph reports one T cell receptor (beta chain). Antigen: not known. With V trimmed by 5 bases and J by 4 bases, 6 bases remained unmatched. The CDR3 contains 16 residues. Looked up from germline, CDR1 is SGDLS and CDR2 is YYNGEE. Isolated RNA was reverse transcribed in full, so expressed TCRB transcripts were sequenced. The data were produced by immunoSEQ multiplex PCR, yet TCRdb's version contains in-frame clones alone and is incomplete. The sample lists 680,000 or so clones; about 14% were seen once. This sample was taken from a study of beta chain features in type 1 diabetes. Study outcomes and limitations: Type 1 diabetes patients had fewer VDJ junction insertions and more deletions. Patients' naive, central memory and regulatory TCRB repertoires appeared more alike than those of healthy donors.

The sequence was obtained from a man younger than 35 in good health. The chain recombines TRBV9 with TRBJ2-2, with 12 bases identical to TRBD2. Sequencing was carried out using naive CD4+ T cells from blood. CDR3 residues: CASSHGLAGPTGELFF. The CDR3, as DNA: TGTGCCAGCAGTCACGGACTAGCGGGGCCCACCGGGGAGCTGTTTTTT.